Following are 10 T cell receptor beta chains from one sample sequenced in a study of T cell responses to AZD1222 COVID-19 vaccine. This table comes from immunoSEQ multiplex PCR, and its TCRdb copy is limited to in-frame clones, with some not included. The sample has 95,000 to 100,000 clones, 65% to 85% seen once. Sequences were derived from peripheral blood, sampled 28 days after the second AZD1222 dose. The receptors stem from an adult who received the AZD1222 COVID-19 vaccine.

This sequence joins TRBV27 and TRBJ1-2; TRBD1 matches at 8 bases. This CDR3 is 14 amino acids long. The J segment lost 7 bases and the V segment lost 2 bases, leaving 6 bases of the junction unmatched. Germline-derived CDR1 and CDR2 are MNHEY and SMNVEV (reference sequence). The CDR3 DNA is TGTGCCAGCAGTTTAAGGACAGGGCTGGGTGGCTACACCTTC. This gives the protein CASSLRTGLGGYTF.

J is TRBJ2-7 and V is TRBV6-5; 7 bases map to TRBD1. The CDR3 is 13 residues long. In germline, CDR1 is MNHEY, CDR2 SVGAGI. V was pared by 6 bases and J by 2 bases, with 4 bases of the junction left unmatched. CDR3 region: CASRQTGTYEQYF. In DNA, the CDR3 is TGTGCCAGCAGACAGACAGGGACCTACGAGCAGTACTTC.

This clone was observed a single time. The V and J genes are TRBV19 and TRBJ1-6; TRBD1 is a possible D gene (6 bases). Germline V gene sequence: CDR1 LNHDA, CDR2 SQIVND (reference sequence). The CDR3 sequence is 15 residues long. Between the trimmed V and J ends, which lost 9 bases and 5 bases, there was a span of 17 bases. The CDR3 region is CASHNIGGDNSPLHF. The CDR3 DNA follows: TGTGCCAGCCACAACATAGGGGGAGATAATTCACCCCTCCACTTT.

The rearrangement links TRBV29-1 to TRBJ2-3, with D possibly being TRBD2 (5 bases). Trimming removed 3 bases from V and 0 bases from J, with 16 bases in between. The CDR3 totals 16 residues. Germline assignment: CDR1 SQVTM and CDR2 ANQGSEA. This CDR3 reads CSVDTSPPGSTDTQYF. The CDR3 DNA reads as TGCAGCGTTGACACATCCCCCCCGGGAAGCACAGATACGCAGTATTTT.

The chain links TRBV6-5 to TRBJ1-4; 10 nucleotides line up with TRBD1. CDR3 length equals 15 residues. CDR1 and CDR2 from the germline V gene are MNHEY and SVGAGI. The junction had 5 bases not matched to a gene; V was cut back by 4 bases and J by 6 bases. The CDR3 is CASSSLGQGDEKLFF. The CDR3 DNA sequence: TGTGCCAGCAGTTCCCTCGGACAGGGGGATGAAAAACTGTTTTTT.

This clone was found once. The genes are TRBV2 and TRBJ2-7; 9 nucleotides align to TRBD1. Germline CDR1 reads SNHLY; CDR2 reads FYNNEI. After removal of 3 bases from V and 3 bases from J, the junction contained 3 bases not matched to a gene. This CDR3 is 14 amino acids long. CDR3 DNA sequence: TGTGCCAGCAGTGAGGGACAGGGAATCTACGAGCAGTACTTC. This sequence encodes CASSEGQGIYEQYF.

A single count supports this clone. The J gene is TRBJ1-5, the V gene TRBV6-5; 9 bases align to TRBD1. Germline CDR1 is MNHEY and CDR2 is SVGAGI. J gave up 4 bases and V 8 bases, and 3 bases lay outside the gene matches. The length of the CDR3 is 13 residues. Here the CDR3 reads CASLGQGNQPQHF. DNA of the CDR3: TGTGCCAGCCTTGGACAGGGGAATCAGCCCCAGCATTTT.

The CDR3 DNA reads as TGTGCCAGCAGTGAAGGGGACAGGGAGGAAGCTTTCTTT. It codes for CASSEGDREEAFF. The chain recombines TRBV6-1 with TRBJ1-1; TRBD1 matches 9 bases. V dropped 1 base and J dropped 8; count of bases not matched to a gene: 2. Per germline, CDR1 MNHNS and CDR2 SASEGT. The CDR3 is 13 amino acids.

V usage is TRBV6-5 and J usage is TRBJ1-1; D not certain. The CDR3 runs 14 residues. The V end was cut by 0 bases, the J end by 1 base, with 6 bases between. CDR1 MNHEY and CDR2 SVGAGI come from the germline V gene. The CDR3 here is CASSYSGANTEAFF. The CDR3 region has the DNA TGTGCCAGCAGTTACTCAGGAGCGAACACTGAAGCTTTCTTT.

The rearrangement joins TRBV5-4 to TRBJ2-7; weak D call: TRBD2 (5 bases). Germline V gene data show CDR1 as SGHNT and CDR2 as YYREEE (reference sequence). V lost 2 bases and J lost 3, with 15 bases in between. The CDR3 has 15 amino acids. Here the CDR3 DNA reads TGTGCCAGCAGCTTAGGTCCCGCTAGCAACTACGAGCAGTACTTC. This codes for CASSLGPASNYEQYF.